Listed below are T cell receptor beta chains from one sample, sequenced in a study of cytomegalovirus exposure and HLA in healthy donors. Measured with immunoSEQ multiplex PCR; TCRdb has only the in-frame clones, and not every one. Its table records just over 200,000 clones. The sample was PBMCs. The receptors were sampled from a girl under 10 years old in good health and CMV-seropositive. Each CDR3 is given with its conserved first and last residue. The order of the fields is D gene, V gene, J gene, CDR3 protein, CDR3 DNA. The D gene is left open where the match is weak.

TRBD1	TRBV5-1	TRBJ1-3	CASSRTGTDSFSGNTIYF	TGCGCCAGCAGCAGAACCGGGACAGATTCTTTCTCTGGAAACACCATATATTTT
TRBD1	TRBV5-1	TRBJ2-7	CASSLWQGEYVRYGQYF	TGCGCCAGCAGCTTGTGGCAGGGGGAGTATGTGAGATACGGGCAGTACTTC
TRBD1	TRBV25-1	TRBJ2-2	CASSVRTGGLNTGELFF	TGTGCCAGCAGTGTAAGAACAGGGGGCTTGAACACCGGGGAGCTGTTTTTT
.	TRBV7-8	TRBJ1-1	CASSLLVEDTEAFF	TGTGCCAGCAGCTTACTCGTTGAGGACACTGAAGCTTTCTTT
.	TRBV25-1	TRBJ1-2	CASSGRGRGTLRDGYTF	TGTGCCAGCAGTGGTAGGGGACGCGGGACGCTGAGGGATGGCTACACCTTC
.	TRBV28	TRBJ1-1	CASSLGWSTEAFF	TGTGCCAGCAGCCTCGGGTGGAGCACTGAAGCTTTCTTT
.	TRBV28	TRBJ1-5	CASSSRGSHSNQPQHF	TGTGCCAGCAGTTCCCGAGGCAGCCATAGCAATCAGCCCCAGCATTTT
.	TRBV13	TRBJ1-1	CASSFPRGTEAFF	TGTGCCAGCAGCTTCCCACGGGGCACTGAAGCTTTCTTT
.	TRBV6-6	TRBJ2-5	CASSYRGSTTTETQYF	TGTGCCAGCAGTTACAGGGGATCCACTACCACGGAGACCCAGTACTTC
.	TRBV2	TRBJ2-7	CASFGGSYEQYF	TGTGCCAGCTTTGGCGGCTCCTACGAGCAGTACTTC
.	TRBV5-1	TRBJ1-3	CASSFTGESGNTIYF	TGCGCCAGCAGCTTCACGGGGGAATCTGGAAACACCATATATTTT
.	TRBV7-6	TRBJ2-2	CASSLGTPFAGELFF	TGTGCCAGCAGCTTGGGGACACCTTTCGCCGGGGAGCTGTTTTTT
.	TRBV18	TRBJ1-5	CASSPPFGSNQPQHF	TGTGCCAGCTCACCACCGTTCGGTAGCAATCAGCCCCAGCATTTT
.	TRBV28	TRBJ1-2	CASSLTGGPNYGYTF	TGTGCCAGCAGTTTAACCGGGGGTCCCAACTATGGCTACACCTTC
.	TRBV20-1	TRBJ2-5	CSATFQETQYF	TGCAGTGCTACTTTCCAAGAGACCCAGTACTTC
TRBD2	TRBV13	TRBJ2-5	CASSARREGETQYF	TGTGCCAGCAGCGCCCGCCGGGAGGGGGAGACCCAGTACTTC
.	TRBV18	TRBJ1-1	CASSPPARGTEAFF	TGTGCCAGCTCACCACCCGCGCGGGGAACTGAAGCTTTCTTT
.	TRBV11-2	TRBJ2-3	CASSTSLDTQYF	TGTGCCAGCAGCACGAGTTTAGATACGCAGTATTTT
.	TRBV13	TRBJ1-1	CASRRQHTNTEAFF	TGTGCCAGCAGACGACAGCACACGAACACTGAAGCTTTCTTT
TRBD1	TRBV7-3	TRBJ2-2	CASSPGQGFAGELFF	TGTGCCAGCAGCCCGGGACAGGGGTTTGCCGGGGAGCTGTTTTTT
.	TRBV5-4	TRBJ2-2	CASSWDFFNTGELFF	TGTGCCAGCAGCTGGGACTTCTTCAACACCGGGGAGCTGTTTTTT
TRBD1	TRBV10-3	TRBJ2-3	CAISIDRVSTDTQYF	TGTGCCATCAGCATCGACAGGGTTTCAACAGATACGCAGTATTTT
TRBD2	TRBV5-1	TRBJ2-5	CASSWGLAVEETQYF	TGCGCCAGCAGCTGGGGACTAGCGGTAGAAGAGACCCAGTACTTC
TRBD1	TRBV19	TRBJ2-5	CASSIADREWETQYF	TGTGCCAGTAGTATCGCGGACAGGGAATGGGAGACCCAGTACTTC
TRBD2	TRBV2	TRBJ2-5	CASSGPGLGGETQYF	TGTGCCAGCAGTGGGCCGGGACTAGGGGGGGAGACCCAGTACTTC
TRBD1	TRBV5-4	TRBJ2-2	CASSFRTGRTGELFF	TGTGCCAGCAGCTTCCGGACAGGGAGGACCGGGGAGCTGTTTTTT
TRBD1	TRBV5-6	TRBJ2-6	CASSSDRGRLRSGANVLTF	TGTGCCAGCAGCTCCGACAGGGGGCGACTCCGCTCTGGGGCCAACGTCCTGACTTTC
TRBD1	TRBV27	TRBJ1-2	CASSYGQGPYGYTF	TGTGCCAGCAGTTATGGACAGGGTCCGTATGGCTACACCTTC
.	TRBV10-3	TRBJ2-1	CASARVTGSYNEQFF	TGTGCCAGTGCTCGAGTAACCGGCTCCTACAATGAGCAGTTCTTC
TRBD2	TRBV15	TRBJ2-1	CATRGRDYHYNEQFF	TGTGCCACCAGAGGCCGGGACTACCACTACAATGAGCAGTTCTTC
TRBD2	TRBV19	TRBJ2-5	CASSTTAGSGNVETQYF	TGTGCCAGTAGCACGACAGCGGGGTCAGGCAATGTTGAGACCCAGTACTTC
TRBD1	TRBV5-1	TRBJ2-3	CASRRGQGGTDTQYF	TGCGCCAGCAGGCGGGGACAGGGGGGAACAGATACGCAGTATTTT